The 29 T cell receptor beta chains given below trace back to one sample, sequenced in a study of shared clonotypes between healthy human individuals. Profiled with immunoSEQ multiplex PCR; TCRdb holds only in-frame clones, not every one. Of approximately 700,000 clones in the sample, around four fifths are singletons; the top ten hold around 2%. Sequenced material: memory CD4+ T cells sorted from blood. Documented subset: CD45RA-negative fraction. These TCRs come from a young woman in good health.

This chain connects TRBV5-1 to TRBJ2-7, with D perhaps TRBD1 or TRBD2 (5 bases each). V was pared by 6 bases and J by 2 bases, with 12 bases between. Germline V gives CDR1 SGHRS, CDR2 YFSETQ. CDR3 length: 13 amino acids. CDR3 loop: CASKRDGAYEQYF. The CDR3 DNA sequence: TGCGCCAGCAAACGGGACGGAGCCTACGAGCAGTACTTC.

This clone has ten or more counts. The CDR3 DNA reads TGTGCCAGCAGCGTGGGACTAGCGGGAAGGGACGAGCAGTACTTC. Translating gives CASSVGLAGRDEQYF. The chain combines TRBV5-4 with TRBJ2-7, with 13 bases aligning to TRBD2. This CDR3 has 15 residues. CDR1 is SGHNT and CDR2 is YYREEE in the germline V gene (reference sequence). V trimming: 4 bases; J trimming: 5 bases; junction bases outside the gene matches: 6.

For this clone: The sample contains more than one DNA sequence encoding this CDR3. CDR3 DNA sequence: TGCGCCAGCAGCCTGGAGGGGGATTCCTACAATGAGCAGTTCTTC. This codes for CASSLEGDSYNEQFF. The rearrangement links TRBV5-1 to TRBJ2-1; D may correspond to TRBD1 or TRBD2 (6 bases each). Deletions cut 4 bases from V and 1 base from J, with 12 bases between. Germline values: CDR1 SGHRS, CDR2 YFSETQ. CDR3 length equals 15 residues.

This clone turned up a few times. CDR3 bases: TGCGCCAGCAGGACCCTTACTAGCGGTTCATACGAGCAGTACTTC. This translates into CASRTLTSGSYEQYF. This sequence joins TRBV5-1 and TRBJ2-7, with 8 bases fitting TRBD2. The CDR3 has 15 amino acids. Per germline, CDR1 SGHRS and CDR2 YFSETQ. Germline trimming cut 5 bases from V and 4 bases from J; bases unmatched to any gene: 11.

The chain carries TRBV23-1 and TRBJ2-2; D possibly corresponds to TRBD2 (6 bases). TRBV23-1 is sorted into the ORF group, with uncertain function. CDR3 length: 16 residues. V was cut by 3 bases and J by 1 base, with 12 bases left in between. The CDR3 nucleotides read TGCGCCAGCAGTCAGGCTCCGGGACTGAACACCGGGGAGCTGTTTTTT. This encodes CASSQAPGLNTGELFF.

J is TRBJ2-7 and V is TRBV4-2; D call uncertain. Germline V gene lookup returns CDR1 LGHNA and CDR2 YNFKEQ. V lost 3 bases to trimming and J lost 1 base, with 10 bases between them. The CDR3 runs to 14 residues. CDR3 protein: CASSQERHSYEQYF. DNA for the CDR3: TGTGCCAGCAGCCAGGAGAGGCATTCCTACGAGCAGTACTTC.

V is TRBV10-1 and J is TRBJ2-7; the D is unclear. The germline V gene encodes CDR1 WNHNN and CDR2 SYGVQD (reference sequence). The CDR3 extends over 14 amino acids. V lost 4 bases, J lost 2 bases, and 12 bases lay in between. The CDR3 region has the DNA TGCGCCAGCAGTGGGTCGGTTTCGGCCTACGAGCAGTACTTC. Protein product: CASSGSVSAYEQYF.

In its sample, this clone was seen once. CDR3 in DNA: TGTGCCTGGAGTGTACGTTTTAATGAAAAACTGTTTTTT. Protein sequence: CAWSVRFNEKLFF. V usage is TRBV30 and J usage is TRBJ1-4; no reliable D call. V lost 0 bases and J 4 bases, leaving 6 bases between the germline ends. CDR1 is GTSNPN, CDR2 SVGIG, per germline (reference sequence). This CDR3 is built from 13 residues.

CDR3 region: CASSPPSGAQYF. CDR3 in DNA: TGTGCCAGCTCACCACCGTCTGGAGCGCAGTACTTC. V usage is TRBV18 and J usage is TRBJ2-7; D is unclear. V lost 0 bases and J 9 bases, leaving 9 bases between the germline ends. The CDR3 has 12 amino acids. In germline, CDR1 is KGHSH, CDR2 LQKENI.

This clone was seen a few times. The chain carries TRBV28 and TRBJ1-2; TRBD1 is a possible D gene (5 bases). CDR3 length: 16 residues. The ends were cut back, 1 base at V and 8 bases at J, with 20 bases in the middle. The germline V gene has CDR1 MDHEN and CDR2 SYDVKM. The CDR3 coding sequence is TGTGCCAGCAGTTTATCCTGGGTTAGAGGGGAGAGCGGCTACACCTTC. Protein: CASSLSWVRGESGYTF.

This sequence joins TRBV19 and TRBJ2-4; D may be TRBD1 or TRBD2 (6 bases each). V lost 7 bases and J lost 5, with 15 bases in between. This CDR3 contains 14 residues. Germline V gene sequence: CDR1 LNHDA, CDR2 SQIVND (reference sequence). CDR3 sequence: CASNRGRTENIQYF. The CDR3 DNA is TGTGCCAGTAATAGGGGGAGGACGGAAAACATTCAGTACTTC.

CDR3 DNA sequence: TGTGCCAGTAGTCCTATTATGGCCGTGTACGAGCAGTACTTC. This gives the protein CASSPIMAVYEQYF. V and J are TRBV19 and TRBJ2-7; D gene ambiguous. Germline lookup yields CDR1 LNHDA and CDR2 SQIVND (reference sequence). V was trimmed by 5 bases and J by 4 bases, leaving 15 bases between them. CDR3 size: 14 residues.

This chain connects TRBV11-2 to TRBJ2-1; 10 bases agree with TRBD2. Germline-derived CDR1 and CDR2 are SGHAT and FQNNGV. This CDR3 has 13 residues. With V trimmed by 3 bases and J by 8 bases, 1 base remained unmatched. The CDR3 reads CASSFSGGDEQFF. The CDR3 DNA follows: TGTGCCAGCAGCTTCAGCGGGGGGGATGAGCAGTTCTTC.

For this clone: Other DNA sequences in this sample translate to the same CDR3. This chain connects TRBV9 to TRBJ2-7; TRBD2 aligns across 12 bases. V gave up 0 bases and J gave up 3 bases; unmatched junction bases: 1. Germline V CDR1 and CDR2: SGDLS, YYNGEE. The CDR3 is 15 residues long. The CDR3 DNA sequence: TGTGCCAGCAGCGTAGGACTAGCGGGAGACTACGAGCAGTACTTC. Its protein is CASSVGLAGDYEQYF. The full variable domain, its missing parts supplied by reference TRBV9 and TRBJ2-7, is DSGVTQTPKHLITATGQRVTLRCSPRSGDLSVYWYQQSLDQGLQFLIQYYNGEERAKGNILERFSAQQFPDLHSELNLSSLELGDSALYFCASSVGLAGDYEQYFGPGTRLTVT.

This chain links TRBV10-3 with TRBJ2-7; D is unclear. The CDR3 loop spans 14 amino acids. The germline V gene has CDR1 ENHRY and CDR2 SYGVKD. V was clipped by 7 bases and J by 0 bases, with 13 bases between them. CDR3 bases: TGTGCCATCAAGTCGGGCAGAAGCTCCTACGAGCAGTACTTC. Translating gives CAIKSGRSSYEQYF.

This clone has ten or more counts. The CDR3 bases are TGTGCCAGTAGTATTAGCCAGGGTTGGACCGGGGAGCTGTTTTTT. Amino acids: CASSISQGWTGELFF. The chain carries TRBV19 and TRBJ2-2; D perhaps matches TRBD1 (5 bases). Between the trimmed V and J ends, which lost 3 bases and 5 bases, there was a span of 13 bases. This CDR3 region has 15 residues. The germline V gene has CDR1 LNHDA and CDR2 SQIVND (reference sequence).

V and J are TRBV15 and TRBJ1-1; the D is unclear. V was clipped by 0 bases and J by 5 bases, with 10 bases between them. CDR3 length: 14 residues. In germline, CDR1 is LNHNV, CDR2 YYDKDF (reference sequence). The CDR3 region is CATSRDSVGTEAFF. Here the CDR3 DNA reads TGTGCCACCAGCAGAGATTCGGTGGGGACTGAAGCTTTCTTT.

This clone was seen a few times. The rearrangement joins TRBV4-2 to TRBJ2-7; TRBD1 aligns across 8 bases. The CDR3 consists of 16 residues. In germline, CDR1 is LGHNA, CDR2 YNFKEQ. The V and J ends lost 3 bases and 3 bases, in that order; junction bases with no gene match: 10. The CDR3 protein is CASSQDPDRGLYEQYF. In DNA form, the CDR3 reads TGTGCCAGCAGCCAGGATCCTGACAGGGGACTCTACGAGCAGTACTTC.

The V gene is TRBV27, the J gene TRBJ2-7; D remains ambiguous. The CDR3 runs to 15 residues. In germline, CDR1 is MNHEY, CDR2 SMNVEV (reference sequence). V lost 7 bases and J lost 3, with 19 bases in between. The CDR3 nucleotides are TGTGCCAGCACTCGTCAAGGTGGGGTTAACTACGAGCAGTACTTC. Translation gives CASTRQGGVNYEQYF.

The chain recombines TRBV11-2 with TRBJ2-1, with 10 bases lining up with TRBD1. The CDR3 is 14 amino acids. V shed 7 bases, J shed 4 bases, and the junction held 4 bases outside the gene matches. Germline loops: CDR1 SGHAT, CDR2 FQNNGV. The CDR3 loop is CASTAGQGYNEQFF. The CDR3 DNA follows: TGTGCCAGCACTGCGGGACAGGGGTACAATGAGCAGTTCTTC.

The V call is TRBV5-4, the J call TRBJ1-1; perhaps TRBD1 as D (6 bases). Trimming removed 3 bases from V and 5 bases from J, with 11 bases in between. This CDR3 spans 13 amino acids. Germline CDR1 and CDR2: SGHNT and YYREEE (reference sequence). The CDR3 is CASSSLDRTEAFF. The CDR3, as DNA: TGTGCCAGCAGCTCCTTGGACAGAACTGAAGCTTTCTTT.

The rearrangement joins TRBV25-1 to TRBJ2-5; D is possibly TRBD2 (5 bases). The CDR3 extends over 17 amino acids. With 1 base removed from V and 3 bases from J, the gap between germline ends came to 18 bases. Germline lookup yields CDR1 MGHDK and CDR2 SYGVNS. This CDR3 is CASSESMAGGSEETQYF. The CDR3 coding sequence is TGTGCCAGCAGTGAATCCATGGCAGGTGGTAGCGAAGAGACCCAGTACTTC.

V and J are TRBV7-6 and TRBJ2-5; 7 bases map to TRBD2. J lost 5 bases, V lost 1 base, and 7 bases had no gene match. The V gene's germline CDR1 is SGHVS and CDR2 FNYEAQ. CDR3 length: 15 amino acids. CDR3 region: CASSLVAGVGETQYF. CDR3 in DNA: TGTGCCAGCAGCTTAGTCGCGGGAGTCGGGGAGACCCAGTACTTC.

This chain links TRBV11-2 with TRBJ1-1; possibly TRBD1 for D (6 bases). This CDR3 has 13 residues. V was pared by 2 bases and J by 8 bases, with 12 bases between. Per germline, CDR1 SGHAT and CDR2 FQNNGV. This CDR3 reads CASSLLQGLEAFF. CDR3 DNA: TGTGCCAGCAGCTTATTACAGGGATTAGAAGCTTTCTTT.

This clone came up once. This chain connects TRBV28 to TRBJ1-2; tentatively, D is TRBD1 (5 bases). CDR1 is MDHEN and CDR2 is SYDVKM in the germline V gene. The CDR3 extends over 14 amino acids. The ends were cut back, 1 base at V and 5 bases at J, with 11 bases in the middle. The DNA for the CDR3 is TGTGCCAGCAGTTTATCTACAGGCGCTTATGGCTACACCTTC. This sequence encodes CASSLSTGAYGYTF.

This clone was seen a handful of times. The chain couples TRBV27 to TRBJ2-3; 9 bases match TRBD1. Germline lookup yields CDR1 MNHEY and CDR2 SMNVEV (reference sequence). The length of the CDR3 is 16 residues. V gave up 3 bases and J gave up 3 bases; unmatched junction bases: 7. CDR3 loop: CASSFYRGRATDTQYF. CDR3 nucleotide sequence: TGTGCCAGCAGTTTTTACAGGGGGCGGGCGACAGATACGCAGTATTTT.

The table lists this clone with a count of one. This sequence joins TRBV14 and TRBJ2-5, with D possibly TRBD1 on 6 matching bases. The CDR3 covers 15 residues. Per germline, CDR1 SGHDN and CDR2 FVKESK. Trimming shortened V by 1 base and J by 2 bases, and 11 bases separated the two germline ends. CDR3: CASSQVRGLQETQYF. The CDR3 coding sequence is TGTGCCAGCAGCCAAGTCAGGGGCCTACAAGAGACCCAGTACTTC.

This chain joins TRBV18 and TRBJ1-1; no definite D call. Germline-derived CDR1 and CDR2 are KGHSH and LQKENI. The CDR3 consists of 13 residues. V lost 3 bases, J lost 6 bases, and 11 bases lay in between. Written as DNA, the CDR3 is TGTGCCAGCTCACCTTTGTCGGCCGCTGAAGCTTTCTTT. This gives the protein CASSPLSAAEAFF.

This CDR3 is CASTGTGVNTEAFF. In DNA form, the CDR3 reads TGTGCCAGCACCGGAACAGGGGTGAACACTGAAGCTTTCTTT. The chain combines TRBV28 with TRBJ1-1, with 7 bases lining up with TRBD1. V lost 7 bases and J lost 0; bases outside the gene matches: 5. Germline CDR1 reads MDHEN; CDR2 reads SYDVKM. The CDR3 contains 14 residues.